The T cell receptor beta chain under discussion was sequenced for a study of shared clonotypes between healthy human individuals. Assay used: immunoSEQ multiplex PCR; TCRdb lists only in-frame clones, some missing. The sample has approximately 2,000,000 clones, just under 95% seen once. This clone was observed a few times. CD8 cells classed as naive were CD45RO-negative and positively selected for CCR7, excluding terminally differentiated effector memory CD45RA+ cells. Between the trimmed V and J ends, which lost 4 bases and 0 bases, there was a span of 6 bases. CDR3 length: 13 amino acids. The V gene's germline CDR1 is SNHLY and CDR2 FYNNEI.

Specimen: naive CD8+ T cells from PBMCs. The TCR comes from a man between 18 and 29 years old in good health. Some clones in this sample may be carry-over from other donors' samples. The chain is built from TRBV2 and TRBJ1-1; D not resolved. The CDR3 is CASSGLVNTEAFF. CDR3 sequence (DNA): TGTGCCAGCAGTGGCTTGGTGAACACTGAAGCTTTCTTT.